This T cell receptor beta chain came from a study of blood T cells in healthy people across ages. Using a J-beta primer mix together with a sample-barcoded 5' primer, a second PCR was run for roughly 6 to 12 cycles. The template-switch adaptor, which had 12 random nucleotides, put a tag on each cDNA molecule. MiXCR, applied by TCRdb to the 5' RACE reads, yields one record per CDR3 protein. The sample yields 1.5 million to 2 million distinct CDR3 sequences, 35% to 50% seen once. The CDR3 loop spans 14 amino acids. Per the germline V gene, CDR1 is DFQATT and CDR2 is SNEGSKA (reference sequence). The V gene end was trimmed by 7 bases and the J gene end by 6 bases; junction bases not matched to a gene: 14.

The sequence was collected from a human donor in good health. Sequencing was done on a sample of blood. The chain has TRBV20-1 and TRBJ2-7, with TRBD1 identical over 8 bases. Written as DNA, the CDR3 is TGCAGTGGTACGGACAGGGCCCGAGGTGGCGAGCAGTACTTC. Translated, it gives CSGTDRARGGEQYF.